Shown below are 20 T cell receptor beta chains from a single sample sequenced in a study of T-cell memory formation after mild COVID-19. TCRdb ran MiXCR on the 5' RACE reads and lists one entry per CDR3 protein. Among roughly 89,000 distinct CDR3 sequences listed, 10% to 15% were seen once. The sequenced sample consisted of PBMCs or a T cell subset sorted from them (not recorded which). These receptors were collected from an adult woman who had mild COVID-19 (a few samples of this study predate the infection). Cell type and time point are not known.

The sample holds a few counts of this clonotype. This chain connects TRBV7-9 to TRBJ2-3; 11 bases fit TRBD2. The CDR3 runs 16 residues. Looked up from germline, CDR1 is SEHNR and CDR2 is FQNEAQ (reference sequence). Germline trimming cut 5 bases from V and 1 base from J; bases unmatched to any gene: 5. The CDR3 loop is CASSRLAGSGTDTQYF. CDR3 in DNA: TGTGCCAGCAGCCGACTAGCGGGGTCAGGCACAGATACGCAGTATTTT.

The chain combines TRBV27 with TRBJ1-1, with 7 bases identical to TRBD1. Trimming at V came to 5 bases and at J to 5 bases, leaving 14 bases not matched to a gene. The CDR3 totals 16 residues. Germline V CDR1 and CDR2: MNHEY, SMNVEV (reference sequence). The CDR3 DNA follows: TGTGCCAGCAGTACCGATCAGGGGGTGGTTATAACTGAAGCTTTCTTT. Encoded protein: CASSTDQGVVITEAFF.

The chain's CDR3 is CASSSAGVFRGETQYF. CDR3 sequence (DNA): TGTGCCAGCAGCTCCGCGGGCGTGTTCCGGGGAGAGACCCAGTACTTC. The V gene is TRBV7-6, the J gene TRBJ2-5; a weak D match, TRBD2 (5 bases). The CDR3 has 16 amino acids. Trimming removed 4 bases from V and 4 bases from J, with 19 bases in between. Germline CDR1 is SGHVS and CDR2 is FNYEAQ. The full variable domain, rest sourced from reference TRBV7-6 and TRBJ2-5, is GAGVSQSPRYKVTKRGQDVALRCDPISGHVSLYWYRQALGQGPEFLTYFNYEAQQDKSGLPNDRFSAERPEGSISTLTIQRTEQRDSAMYRCASSSAGVFRGETQYFGPGTRLLVL.

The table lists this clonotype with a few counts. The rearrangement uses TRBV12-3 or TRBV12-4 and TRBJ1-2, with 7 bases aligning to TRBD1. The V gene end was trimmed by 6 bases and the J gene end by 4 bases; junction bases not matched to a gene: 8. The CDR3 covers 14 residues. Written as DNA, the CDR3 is TGTGCCAGCAGCTACTCTGGGACAGCCTATGGCTACACCTTC. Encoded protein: CASSYSGTAYGYTF.

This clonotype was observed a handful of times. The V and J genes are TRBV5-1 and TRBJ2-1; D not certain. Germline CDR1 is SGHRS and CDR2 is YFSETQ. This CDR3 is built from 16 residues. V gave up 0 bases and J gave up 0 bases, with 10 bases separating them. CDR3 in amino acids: CASSLEGVFSYNEQFF. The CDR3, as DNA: TGCGCCAGCAGCTTGGAAGGCGTCTTCTCCTACAATGAGCAGTTCTTC.

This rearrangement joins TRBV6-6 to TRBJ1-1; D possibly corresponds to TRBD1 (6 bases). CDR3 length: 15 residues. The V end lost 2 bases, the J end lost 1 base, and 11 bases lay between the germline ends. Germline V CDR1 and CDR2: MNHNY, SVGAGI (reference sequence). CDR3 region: CASSYRDISNTEAFF. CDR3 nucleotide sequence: TGTGCCAGCAGTTACCGGGACATATCGAACACTGAAGCTTTCTTT.

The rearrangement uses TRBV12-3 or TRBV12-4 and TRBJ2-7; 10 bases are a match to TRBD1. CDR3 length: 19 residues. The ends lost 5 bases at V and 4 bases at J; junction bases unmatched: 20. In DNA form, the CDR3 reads TGTGCCAGCAGTCCGGGACAGGGGTTTTTGTCGACCCCCTTTTACGAGCAGTACTTC. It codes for CASSPGQGFLSTPFYEQYF.

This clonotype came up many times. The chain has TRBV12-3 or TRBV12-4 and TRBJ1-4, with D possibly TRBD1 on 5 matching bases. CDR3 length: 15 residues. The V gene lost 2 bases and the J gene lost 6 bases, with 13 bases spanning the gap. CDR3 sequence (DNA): TGTGCCAGCAGTTTATGGGGGGATATCGATGAAAAACTGTTTTTT. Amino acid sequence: CASSLWGDIDEKLFF.

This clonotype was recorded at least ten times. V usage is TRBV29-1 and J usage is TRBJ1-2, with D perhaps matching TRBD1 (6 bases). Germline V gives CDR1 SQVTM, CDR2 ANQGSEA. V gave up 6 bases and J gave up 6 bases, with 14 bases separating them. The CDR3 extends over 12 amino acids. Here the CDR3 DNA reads TGCAGCGTGCCTTCACAGGGAGATGGCTACACCTTC. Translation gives CSVPSQGDGYTF. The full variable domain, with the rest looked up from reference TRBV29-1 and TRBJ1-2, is SAVISQKPSRDICQRGTSLTIQCQVDSQVTMMFWYRQQPGQSLTLIATANQGSEATYESGFVIDKFPISRPNLTFSTLTVSNMSPEDSSIYLCSVPSQGDGYTFGSGTRLTVV.

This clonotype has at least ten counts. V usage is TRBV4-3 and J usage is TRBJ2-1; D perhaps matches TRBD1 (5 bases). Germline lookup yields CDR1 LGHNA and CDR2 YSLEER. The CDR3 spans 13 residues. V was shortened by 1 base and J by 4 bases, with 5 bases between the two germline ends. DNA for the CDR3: TGCGCCAGCAGCCAAGGACAGTACAATGAGCAGTTCTTC. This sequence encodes CASSQGQYNEQFF.

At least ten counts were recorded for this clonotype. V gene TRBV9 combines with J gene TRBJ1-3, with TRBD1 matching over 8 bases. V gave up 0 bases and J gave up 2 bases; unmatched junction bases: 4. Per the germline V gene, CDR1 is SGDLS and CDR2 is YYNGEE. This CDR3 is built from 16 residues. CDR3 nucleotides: TGTGCCAGCAGCGTAGACACAGGGGGTACTGGAAACACCATATATTTT. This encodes CASSVDTGGTGNTIYF.

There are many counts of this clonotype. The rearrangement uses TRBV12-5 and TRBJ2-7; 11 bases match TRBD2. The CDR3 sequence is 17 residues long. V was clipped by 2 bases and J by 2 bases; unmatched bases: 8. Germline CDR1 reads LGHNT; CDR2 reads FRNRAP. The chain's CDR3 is CASGLPRTSGSPYEQYF. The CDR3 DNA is TGTGCTAGTGGTTTGCCCCGGACTAGCGGGTCACCCTACGAGCAGTACTTC. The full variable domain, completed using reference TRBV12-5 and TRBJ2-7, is DARVTQTPRHKVTEMGQEVTMRCQPILGHNTVFWYRQTMMQGLELLAYFRNRAPLDDSGMPKDRFSAEMPDATLATLKIQPSEPRDSAVYFCASGLPRTSGSPYEQYFGPGTRLTVT.

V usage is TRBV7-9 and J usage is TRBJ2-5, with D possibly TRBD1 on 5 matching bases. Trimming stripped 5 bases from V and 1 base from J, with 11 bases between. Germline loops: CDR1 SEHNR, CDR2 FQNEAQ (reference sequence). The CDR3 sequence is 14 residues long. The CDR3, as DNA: TGTGCCAGCAGCCTCTCCACAGGCCAAGAGACCCAGTACTTC. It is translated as CASSLSTGQETQYF.

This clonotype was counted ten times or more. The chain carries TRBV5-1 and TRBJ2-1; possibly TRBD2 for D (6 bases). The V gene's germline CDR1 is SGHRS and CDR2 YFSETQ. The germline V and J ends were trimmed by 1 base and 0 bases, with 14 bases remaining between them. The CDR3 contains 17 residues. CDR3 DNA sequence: TGCGCCAGCAGCTTGACGGTTCGGGGGAGCTCCTACAATGAGCAGTTCTTC. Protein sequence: CASSLTVRGSSYNEQFF.

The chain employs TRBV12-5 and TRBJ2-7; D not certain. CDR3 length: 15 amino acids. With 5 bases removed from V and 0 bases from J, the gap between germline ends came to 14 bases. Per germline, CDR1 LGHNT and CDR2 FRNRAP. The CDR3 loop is CASGPAGRSSYEQYF. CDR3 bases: TGTGCTAGTGGTCCGGCTGGTCGGAGCTCCTACGAGCAGTACTTC.

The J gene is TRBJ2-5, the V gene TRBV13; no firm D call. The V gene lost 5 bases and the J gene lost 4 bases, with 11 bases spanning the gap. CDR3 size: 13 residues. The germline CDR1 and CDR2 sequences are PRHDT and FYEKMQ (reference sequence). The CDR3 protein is CASSISVGETQYF. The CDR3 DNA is TGTGCCAGCAGCATTAGTGTGGGAGAGACCCAGTACTTC.

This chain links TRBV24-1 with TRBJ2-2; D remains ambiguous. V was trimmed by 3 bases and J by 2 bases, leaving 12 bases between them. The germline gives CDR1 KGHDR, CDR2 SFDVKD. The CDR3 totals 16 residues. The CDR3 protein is CATSDIPTGNTGELFF. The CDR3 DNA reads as TGTGCCACCAGTGATATCCCGACTGGAAACACCGGGGAGCTGTTTTTT.

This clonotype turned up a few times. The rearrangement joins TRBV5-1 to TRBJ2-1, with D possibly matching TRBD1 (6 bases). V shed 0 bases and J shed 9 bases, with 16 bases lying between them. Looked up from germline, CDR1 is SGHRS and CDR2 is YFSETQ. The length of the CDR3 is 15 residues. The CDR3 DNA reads TGCGCCAGCAGCTTGGGCCCTGCAGGGGAAAGTGAGCAGTTCTTC. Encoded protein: CASSLGPAGESEQFF. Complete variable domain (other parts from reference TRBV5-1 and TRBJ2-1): KAGVTQTPRYLIKTRGQQVTLSCSPISGHRSVSWYQQTPGQGLQFLFEYFSETQRNKGNFPGRFSGRQFSNSRSEMNVSTLELGDSALYLCASSLGPAGESEQFFGPGTRLTVL.

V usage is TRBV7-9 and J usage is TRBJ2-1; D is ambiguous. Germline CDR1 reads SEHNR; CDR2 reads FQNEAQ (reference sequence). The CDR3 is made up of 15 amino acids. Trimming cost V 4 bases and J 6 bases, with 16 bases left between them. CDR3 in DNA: TGTGCCAGCAGCTCCGGCCCTGGCTCCCTCAATGAGCAGTTCTTC. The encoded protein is CASSSGPGSLNEQFF.

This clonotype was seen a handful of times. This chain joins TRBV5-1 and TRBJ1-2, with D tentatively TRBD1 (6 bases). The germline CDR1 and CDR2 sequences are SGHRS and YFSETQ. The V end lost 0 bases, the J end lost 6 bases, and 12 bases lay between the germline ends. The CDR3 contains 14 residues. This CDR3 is CASSLDRDTDGYTF. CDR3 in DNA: TGCGCCAGCAGCTTGGACCGGGACACCGATGGCTACACCTTC.